These 5 T cell receptor beta chains came from one sample sequenced in a study of shared clonotypes between healthy human individuals. Sequenced by immunoSEQ multiplex PCR; TCRdb stores in-frame clones only, minus some. This sample has hundreds of thousands of clones; 95% to 97% occur once, and the top ten carry roughly 0.06%. The sequenced sample consisted of naive CD4+ T cells sorted from blood. Regarding subset: CD45RA+ positively selected. Receptors originate from a woman aged 25 to 39 in good health.

The chain recombines TRBV7-2 with TRBJ1-5; tentatively, D is TRBD1 (6 bases). The CDR3 totals 16 residues. Trimming cost V 1 base and J 2 bases, with 12 bases left between them. CDR1 and CDR2 from the germline V gene are SGHTA and FQGNSA. This chain's CDR3 is CASSLGGDIGNQPQHF. The DNA of the CDR3 is TGTGCCAGCAGCTTAGGCGGGGACATAGGCAATCAGCCCCAGCATTTT.

V usage is TRBV2 and J usage is TRBJ1-5; D remains unclear. Germline values: CDR1 SNHLY, CDR2 FYNNEI. Trimming took off 6 bases at V and 6 bases at J, with 18 bases between the two ends. The CDR3 loop spans 15 amino acids. This CDR3 is CASRVDRLSFQPQHF. As DNA, the CDR3 is TGTGCCAGCAGAGTAGATCGTCTTTCTTTTCAGCCCCAGCATTTT. The full variable domain, in which reference TRBV2 and TRBJ1-5 provide the parts outside the CDR3, is EPEVTQTPSHQVTQMGQEVILRCVPISNHLYFYWYRQILGQKVEFLVSFYNNEISEKSEIFDDQFSVERPDGSNFTLKIRSTKLEDSAMYFCASRVDRLSFQPQHFGDGTRLSIL.

The chain combines TRBV7-9 with TRBJ1-2; TRBD1 is a possible D gene (5 bases). The germline CDR1 and CDR2 sequences are SEHNR and FQNEAQ (reference sequence). Trimming pared 5 bases from V and 5 bases from J, leaving 15 bases between. CDR3 length equals 14 residues. The DNA of the CDR3 is TGTGCCAGCAGCCCGGGAGCCTGGGGGTATGGCTACACCTTC. Amino acids: CASSPGAWGYGYTF.

This sequence joins TRBV6-1 and TRBJ2-7; 11 bases match TRBD2. CDR1 and CDR2 from the germline V gene are MNHNS and SASEGT. The CDR3 sequence is 14 residues long. J gave up 6 bases and V 6 bases, and 7 bases lay outside the gene matches. CDR3 residues: CASRPTSGSSEQYF. As DNA, the CDR3 is TGTGCCAGCAGACCCACTAGCGGGAGTAGCGAGCAGTACTTC.

This clone was counted once. The chain carries TRBV4-1 and TRBJ2-5; 14 nucleotides line up with TRBD2. V lost 3 bases, J lost 4 bases, and 10 bases stayed unmatched. There are 18 residues in the CDR3. Looked up from germline, CDR1 is MGHRA and CDR2 is YSYEKL. The DNA for the CDR3 is TGCGCCAGCAGCCACGGGACTAGCGGGAGCGTCCAGACAGAGACCCAGTACTTC. Amino acids: CASSHGTSGSVQTETQYF.